These T cell receptor beta chains were read from a single sample in a study of blood T cell repertoires in COVID-19. Profiled with immunoSEQ multiplex PCR; TCRdb holds only in-frame clones, not every one. The sample lists about 140,000 clones, around 88% occurring once. Sample: peripheral blood. These TCRs come from a human donor in a cohort sampled during active COVID-19. The CDR3 runs from the conserved cysteine through the conserved F or W. D genes are given only for firm matches. A row's size may be missing; if present it is once, few, many or a size class.

V: TRBV28; D: -; J: TRBJ1-2; size: -; DNA: TGTGCCAGCGGTTATTGGACAGCGGGAGGCTACACCTTC; CDR3: CASGYWTAGGYTF
V: TRBV5-1; D: -; J: TRBJ2-7; size: -; DNA: TGCGCCAGCAGCTTTACGGAGGCCTACGAGCAGTACTTC; CDR3: CASSFTEAYEQYF
V: TRBV19; D: -; J: TRBJ2-6; size: -; DNA: TGTGCCAGTAGAAAGTGGGGGCAGGGCCTCTCTGGGGCCAACGTCCTGACTTTC; CDR3: CASRKWGQGLSGANVLTF
V: TRBV7-9; D: -; J: TRBJ1-4; size: -; DNA: TGTGCCAGCAGCTTGTTGGGGCCTACTAATGAAAAACTGTTTTTT; CDR3: CASSLLGPTNEKLFF
V: TRBV5-5; D: -; J: TRBJ2-3; size: -; DNA: TGTGCCAGCAGCTTGTCGTCGGCTAGCGGCACAGATACGCAGTATTTT; CDR3: CASSLSSASGTDTQYF
V: TRBV7-2; D: -; J: TRBJ2-3; size: -; DNA: TGTGCCAGCAGCTCGACAAATACGCAGTATTTT; CDR3: CASSSTNTQYF
V: TRBV15; D: -; J: TRBJ1-2; size: -; DNA: TGTGCCACCAGCAGAGAGGATACGGGGTCTTCCTATGGCTACACCTTC; CDR3: CATSREDTGSSYGYTF
V: TRBV1; D: -; J: TRBJ1-6; size: -; DNA: TGCACCAGCAGCCAAGTGAGGGACAGCAGTAATTCACCCCTCCACTTT; CDR3: CTSSQVRDSSNSPLHF
V: TRBV10-3; D: -; J: TRBJ1-1; size: -; DNA: TGTGCCATCAGTGGACAGGAGGTGAACACTGAAGCTTTCTTT; CDR3: CAISGQEVNTEAFF
V: TRBV29-1; D: -; J: TRBJ1-2; size: -; DNA: TGCAGCGCTCGTTGGGGGGGGATTAGAAACTATGGCTACACCTTC; CDR3: CSARWGGIRNYGYTF
V: TRBV2; D: -; J: TRBJ1-1; size: -; DNA: TGTGCCAGCAGTGAAGGCGGGGGGAGGGCTTTCTTT; CDR3: CASSEGGGRAFF
V: TRBV12-3/TRBV12-4; D: TRBD1; J: TRBJ1-1; size: -; DNA: TGTGCCAGCAGGCCCGACAGGGCCACTGAAGCTTTCTTT; CDR3: CASRPDRATEAFF
V: TRBV18; D: -; J: TRBJ2-7; size: once; DNA: TGTGCCAGCTCAGGCGGGCAGGCAGGAACCTACGAGCAGTACTTC; CDR3: CASSGGQAGTYEQYF